Presented here are 4 T cell receptor beta chains from one specimen sequenced in a study of shared clonotypes between healthy human individuals. Produced via immunoSEQ multiplex PCR; TCRdb's table is partial and in-frame only. Among 2 million to 2.5 million clones, 85% to 95% were seen once, and the ten largest hold around 0.38%. Sequencing used naive CD4+ T cells from PBMCs. Stated subset: CD45RA+ positively selected. The origin of the receptors is a man between 18 and 35 years old in good health. Some clones in this sample may be carry-over from other donors' samples.

This chain uses TRBV5-4 with TRBJ2-1, with 7 bases identical to TRBD2. The CDR3 is 16 residues long. V trimming: 4 bases; J trimming: 4 bases; junction bases outside the gene matches: 11. CDR1 and CDR2 (germline): SGHNT, YYREEE (reference sequence). CDR3: CASSAASSGLYNEQFF. In nucleotides, the CDR3 is TGTGCCAGCAGCGCGGCTAGTAGCGGGTTATACAATGAGCAGTTCTTC.

The chain combines TRBV5-1 with TRBJ2-6; unclear D gene. The germline V and J ends were trimmed by 6 bases and 3 bases, with 7 bases remaining between them. The CDR3 runs to 13 residues. Germline V gives CDR1 SGHRS, CDR2 YFSETQ. The CDR3 DNA reads TGCGCCAGCACGGCGCTTGGGGCCAACGTCCTGACTTTC. This translates into CASTALGANVLTF.

V and J are TRBV4-2 and TRBJ2-7, with 8 bases matching TRBD2. CDR3 length: 17 amino acids. Germline CDR1 is LGHNA and CDR2 is YNFKEQ. Trimming cost V 1 base and J 3 bases; bases outside gene matches: 11. The CDR3 region is CASSQGVTGGPFYEQYF. The CDR3 DNA follows: TGTGCCAGCAGCCAAGGGGTAACGGGAGGGCCTTTCTACGAGCAGTACTTC.

This clone was picked up one time. The chain recombines TRBV7-6 with TRBJ2-2; 13 bases map to TRBD2. Germline V gene sequence: CDR1 SGHVS, CDR2 FNYEAQ. V lost 4 bases, J lost 7 bases, and 6 bases stayed unmatched. The CDR3 has 16 amino acids. The CDR3 nucleotides are TGTGCCAGCAGCTCCGGACTAGCGGGAGTTAGCGGGGAGCTGTTTTTT. It yields the protein CASSSGLAGVSGELFF. Combining the CDR3 with reference TRBV7-6 and TRBJ2-2 gives the whole variable domain GAGVSQSPRYKVTKRGQDVALRCDPISGHVSLYWYRQALGQGPEFLTYFNYEAQQDKSGLPNDRFSAERPEGSISTLTIQRTEQRDSAMYRCASSSGLAGVSGELFFGEGSRLTVL.